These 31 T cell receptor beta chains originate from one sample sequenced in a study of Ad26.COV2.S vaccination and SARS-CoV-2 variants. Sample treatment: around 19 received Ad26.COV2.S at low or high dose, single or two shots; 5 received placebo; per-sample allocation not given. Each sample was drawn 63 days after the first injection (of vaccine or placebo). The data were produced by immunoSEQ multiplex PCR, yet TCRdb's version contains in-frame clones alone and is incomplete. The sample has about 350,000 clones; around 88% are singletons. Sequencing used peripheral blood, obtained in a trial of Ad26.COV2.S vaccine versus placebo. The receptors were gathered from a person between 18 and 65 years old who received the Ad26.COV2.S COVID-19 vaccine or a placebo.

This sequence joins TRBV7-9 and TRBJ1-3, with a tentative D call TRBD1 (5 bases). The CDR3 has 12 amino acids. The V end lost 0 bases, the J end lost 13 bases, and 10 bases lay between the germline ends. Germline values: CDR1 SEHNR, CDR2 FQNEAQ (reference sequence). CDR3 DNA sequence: TGTGCCAGCAGCTTAGCAGGGGCCCTGATATATTTT. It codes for CASSLAGALIYF.

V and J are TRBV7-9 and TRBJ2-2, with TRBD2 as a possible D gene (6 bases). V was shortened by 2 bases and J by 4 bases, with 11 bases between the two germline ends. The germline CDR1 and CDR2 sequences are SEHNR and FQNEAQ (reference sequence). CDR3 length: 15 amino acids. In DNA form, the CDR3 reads TGTGCCAGCAGCTTACGGATGGGAGGCACCGGGGAGCTGTTTTTT. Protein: CASSLRMGGTGELFF.

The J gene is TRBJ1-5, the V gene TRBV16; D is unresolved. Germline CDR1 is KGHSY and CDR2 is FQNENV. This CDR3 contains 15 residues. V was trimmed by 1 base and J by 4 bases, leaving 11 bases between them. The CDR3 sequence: CASSQFNGANQPQHF. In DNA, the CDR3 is TGTGCCAGCAGCCAATTCAACGGAGCGAATCAGCCCCAGCATTTT.

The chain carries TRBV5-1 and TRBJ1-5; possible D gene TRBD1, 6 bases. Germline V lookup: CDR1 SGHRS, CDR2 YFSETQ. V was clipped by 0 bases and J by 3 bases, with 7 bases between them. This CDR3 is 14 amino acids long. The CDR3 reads CASSLGTDNQPQHF. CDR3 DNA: TGCGCCAGCAGCTTGGGGACAGACAATCAGCCCCAGCATTTT.

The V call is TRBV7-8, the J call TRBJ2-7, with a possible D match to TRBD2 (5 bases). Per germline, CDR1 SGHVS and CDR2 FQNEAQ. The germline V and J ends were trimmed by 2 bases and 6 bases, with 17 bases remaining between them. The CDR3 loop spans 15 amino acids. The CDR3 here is CASSLLGRELAEQYF. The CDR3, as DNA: TGTGCCAGCAGCTTACTGGGAAGGGAGCTTGCCGAGCAGTACTTC.

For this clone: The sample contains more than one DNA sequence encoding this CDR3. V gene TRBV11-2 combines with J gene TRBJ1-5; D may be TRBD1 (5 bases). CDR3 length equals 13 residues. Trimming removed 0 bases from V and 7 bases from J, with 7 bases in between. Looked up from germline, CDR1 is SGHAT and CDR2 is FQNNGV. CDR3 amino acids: CASSLDRDQPQHF. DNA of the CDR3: TGTGCCAGCAGCTTAGATAGGGACCAGCCCCAGCATTTT.

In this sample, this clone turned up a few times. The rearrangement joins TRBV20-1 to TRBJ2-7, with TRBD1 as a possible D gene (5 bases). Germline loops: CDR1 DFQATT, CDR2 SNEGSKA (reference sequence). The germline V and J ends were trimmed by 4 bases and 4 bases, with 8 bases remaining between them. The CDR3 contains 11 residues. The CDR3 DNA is TGCAGTGCTAAGACAGAGTACGAGCAGTACTTC. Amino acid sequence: CSAKTEYEQYF.

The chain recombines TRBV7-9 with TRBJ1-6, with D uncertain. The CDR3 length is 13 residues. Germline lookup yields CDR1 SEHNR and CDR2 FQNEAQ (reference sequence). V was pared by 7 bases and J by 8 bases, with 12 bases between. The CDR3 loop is CASMRERDSPLHF. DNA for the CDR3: TGTGCCAGCATGAGGGAAAGGGATTCACCCCTCCACTTT.

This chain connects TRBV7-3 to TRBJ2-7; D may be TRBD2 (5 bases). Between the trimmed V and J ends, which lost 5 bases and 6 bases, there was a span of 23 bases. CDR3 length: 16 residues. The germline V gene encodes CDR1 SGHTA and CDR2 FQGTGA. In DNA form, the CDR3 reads TGTGCCAGCAGCCCCTGTCTGGTCCAAGGCCGGGGCGAGCAGTACTTC. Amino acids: CASSPCLVQGRGEQYF.

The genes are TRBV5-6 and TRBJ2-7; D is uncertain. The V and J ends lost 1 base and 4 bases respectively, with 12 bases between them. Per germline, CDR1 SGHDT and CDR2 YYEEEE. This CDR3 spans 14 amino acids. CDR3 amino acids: CASSLRGVHYEQYF. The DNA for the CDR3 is TGTGCCAGCAGCTTGCGTGGGGTGCATTACGAGCAGTACTTC.

This CDR3 is CASSLGGAVQPQHF. CDR3 DNA: TGTGCCAGCAGTTTGGGGGGGGCGGTTCAGCCCCAGCATTTT. The chain combines TRBV28 with TRBJ1-5; D is possibly TRBD1 (6 bases). V lost 3 bases, J lost 6 bases, and 12 bases lay in between. Germline CDR1 MDHEN, CDR2 SYDVKM. The CDR3 sequence is 14 residues long.

In nucleotides, the CDR3 is TGTGCCATCAGTGGACAGGGAAACACAGATACGCAGTATTTT. It codes for CAISGQGNTDTQYF. The V and J genes are TRBV10-3 and TRBJ2-3; TRBD1 matches at 7 bases. The V gene's germline CDR1 is ENHRY and CDR2 SYGVKD. CDR3 length equals 14 residues. V dropped 4 bases and J dropped 2; count of bases not matched to a gene: 3.

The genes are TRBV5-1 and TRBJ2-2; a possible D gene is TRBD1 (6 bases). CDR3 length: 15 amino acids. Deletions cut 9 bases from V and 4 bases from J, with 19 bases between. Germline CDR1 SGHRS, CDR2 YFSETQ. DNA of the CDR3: TGCGCCACCAGTGGGGAAACAGGGTTCACCGGGGAGCTGTTTTTT. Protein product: CATSGETGFTGELFF. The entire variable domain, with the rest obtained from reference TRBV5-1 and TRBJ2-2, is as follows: KAGVTQTPRYLIKTRGQQVTLSCSPISGHRSVSWYQQTPGQGLQFLFEYFSETQRNKGNFPGRFSGRQFSNSRSEMNVSTLELGDSALYLCATSGETGFTGELFFGEGSRLTVL.

CDR3 region: CASSEYTGELFF. Here the CDR3 DNA reads TGTGCCAGCAGTGAGTACACCGGGGAGCTGTTTTTT. The chain uses TRBV2 and TRBJ2-2; D unclear. CDR3 length: 12 residues. Between the trimmed V and J ends, which lost 3 bases and 3 bases, there was a span of 2 bases. Germline lookup yields CDR1 SNHLY and CDR2 FYNNEI.

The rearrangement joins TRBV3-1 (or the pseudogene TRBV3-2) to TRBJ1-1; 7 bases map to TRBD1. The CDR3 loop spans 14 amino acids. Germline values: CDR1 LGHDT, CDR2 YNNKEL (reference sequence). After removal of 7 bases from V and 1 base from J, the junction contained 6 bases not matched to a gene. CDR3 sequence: CASTPGTENTEAFF. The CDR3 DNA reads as TGTGCCAGCACCCCCGGGACAGAGAACACTGAAGCTTTCTTT.

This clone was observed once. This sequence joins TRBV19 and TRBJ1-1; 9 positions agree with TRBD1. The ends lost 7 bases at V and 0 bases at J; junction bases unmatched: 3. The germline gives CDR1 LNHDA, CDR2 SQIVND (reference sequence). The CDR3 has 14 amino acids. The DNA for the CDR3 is TGTGCCAGTACTACAGGGGGCTTGAACACTGAAGCTTTCTTT. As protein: CASTTGGLNTEAFF.

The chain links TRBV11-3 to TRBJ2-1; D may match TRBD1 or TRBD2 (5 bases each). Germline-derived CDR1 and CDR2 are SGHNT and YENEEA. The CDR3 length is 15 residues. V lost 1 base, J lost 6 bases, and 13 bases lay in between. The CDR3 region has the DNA TGTGCCAGCAGCTTAGGGGACCCGAGGTTCAATGAGCAGTTCTTC. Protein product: CASSLGDPRFNEQFF.

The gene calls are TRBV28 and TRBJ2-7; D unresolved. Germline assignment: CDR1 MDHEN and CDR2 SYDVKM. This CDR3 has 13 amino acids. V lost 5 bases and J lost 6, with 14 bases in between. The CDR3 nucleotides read TGTGCCAGCAGTACCTACCTGCAGGCCGAGCAGTACTTC. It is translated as CASSTYLQAEQYF.

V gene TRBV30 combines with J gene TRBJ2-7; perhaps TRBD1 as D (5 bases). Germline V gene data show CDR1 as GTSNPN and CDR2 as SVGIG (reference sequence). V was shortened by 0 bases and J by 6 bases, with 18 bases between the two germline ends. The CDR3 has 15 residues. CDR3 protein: CAWSVTDVRLGEQYF. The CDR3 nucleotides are TGTGCCTGGAGTGTGACAGACGTTAGGTTGGGCGAGCAGTACTTC. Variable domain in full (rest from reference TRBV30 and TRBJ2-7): SQTIHQWPATLVQPVGSPLSLECTVEGTSNPNLYWYRQAAGRGLQLLFYSVGIGQISSEVPQNLSASRPQDRQFILSSKKLLLSDSGFYLCAWSVTDVRLGEQYFGPGTRLTVT.

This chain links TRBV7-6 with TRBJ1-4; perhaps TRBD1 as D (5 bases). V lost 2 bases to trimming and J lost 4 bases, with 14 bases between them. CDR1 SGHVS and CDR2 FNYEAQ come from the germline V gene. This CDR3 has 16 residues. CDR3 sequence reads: CASSLYASGGNEKLFF. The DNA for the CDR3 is TGTGCCAGCAGCTTATACGCCTCGGGGGGTAATGAAAAACTGTTTTTT.

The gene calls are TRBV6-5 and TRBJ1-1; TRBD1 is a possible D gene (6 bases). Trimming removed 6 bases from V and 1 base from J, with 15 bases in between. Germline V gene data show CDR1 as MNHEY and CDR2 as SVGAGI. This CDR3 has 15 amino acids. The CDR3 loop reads CASRRGGRRNTEAFF. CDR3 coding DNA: TGTGCCAGCAGACGAGGGGGACGGAGGAACACTGAAGCTTTCTTT.

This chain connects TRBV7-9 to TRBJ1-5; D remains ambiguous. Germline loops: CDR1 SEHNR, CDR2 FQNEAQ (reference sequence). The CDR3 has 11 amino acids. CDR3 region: CGVGGNQPQHF. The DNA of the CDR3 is TGTGGGGTCGGAGGCAATCAGCCCCAGCATTTT.

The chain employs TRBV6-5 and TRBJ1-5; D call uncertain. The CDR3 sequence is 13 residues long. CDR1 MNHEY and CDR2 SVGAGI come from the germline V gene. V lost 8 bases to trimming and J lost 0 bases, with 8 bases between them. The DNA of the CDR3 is TGTGCCAGCCGGGTCCATAGCAATCAGCCCCAGCATTTT. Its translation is CASRVHSNQPQHF.

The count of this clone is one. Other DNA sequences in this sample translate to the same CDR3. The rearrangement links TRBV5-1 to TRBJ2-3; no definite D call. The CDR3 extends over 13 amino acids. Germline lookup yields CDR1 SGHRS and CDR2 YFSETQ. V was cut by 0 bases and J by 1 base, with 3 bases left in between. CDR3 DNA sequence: TGCGCCAGCAGCTTGGGCGGCACAGATACGCAGTATTTT. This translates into CASSLGGTDTQYF.

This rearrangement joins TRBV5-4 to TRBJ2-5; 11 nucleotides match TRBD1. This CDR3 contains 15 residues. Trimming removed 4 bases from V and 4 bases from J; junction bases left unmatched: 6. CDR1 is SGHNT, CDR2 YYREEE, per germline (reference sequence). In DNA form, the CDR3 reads TGTGCCAGCAGCATTCTAGGGACAGGGGGAGAGACCCAGTACTTC. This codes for CASSILGTGGETQYF. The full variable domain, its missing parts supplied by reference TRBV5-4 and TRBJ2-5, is ETGVTQSPTHLIKTRGQQVTLRCSSQSGHNTVSWYQQALGQGPQFIFQYYREEENGRGNFPPRFSGLQFPNYSSELNVNALELDDSALYLCASSILGTGGETQYFGPGTRLLVL.

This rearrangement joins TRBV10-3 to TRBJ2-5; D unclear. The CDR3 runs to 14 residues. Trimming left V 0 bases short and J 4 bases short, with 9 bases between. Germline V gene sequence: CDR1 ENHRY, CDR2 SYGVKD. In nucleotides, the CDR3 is TGTGCCATCAGTGAGTCGACCTCACCAGAGACCCAGTACTTC. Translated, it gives CAISESTSPETQYF.

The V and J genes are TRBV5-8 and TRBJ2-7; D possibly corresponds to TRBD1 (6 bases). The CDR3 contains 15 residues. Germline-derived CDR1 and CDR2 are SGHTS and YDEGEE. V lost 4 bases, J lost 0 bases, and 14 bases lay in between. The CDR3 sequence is CASSREAGVSYEQYF. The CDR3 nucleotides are TGTGCCAGCAGCCGAGAGGCAGGGGTCTCCTACGAGCAGTACTTC.

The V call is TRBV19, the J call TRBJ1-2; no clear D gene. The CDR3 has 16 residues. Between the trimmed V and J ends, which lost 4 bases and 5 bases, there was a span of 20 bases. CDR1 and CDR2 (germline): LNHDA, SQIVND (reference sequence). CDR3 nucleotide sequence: TGTGCCAGTAGTAGGGGAGACTTTGAGAAGAGTTATGGCTACACCTTC. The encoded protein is CASSRGDFEKSYGYTF.

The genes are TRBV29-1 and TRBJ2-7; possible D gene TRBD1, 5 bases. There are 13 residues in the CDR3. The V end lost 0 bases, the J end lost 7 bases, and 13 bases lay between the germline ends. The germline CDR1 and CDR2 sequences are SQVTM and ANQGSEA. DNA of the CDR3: TGCAGCGTTGAAGAAGTGACAGCTGGGGAGCAGTACTTC. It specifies CSVEEVTAGEQYF.

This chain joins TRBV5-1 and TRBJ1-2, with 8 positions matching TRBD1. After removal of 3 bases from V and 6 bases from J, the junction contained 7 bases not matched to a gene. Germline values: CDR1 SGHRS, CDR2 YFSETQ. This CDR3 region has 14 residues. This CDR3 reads CASSSDREGDGYTF. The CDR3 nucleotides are TGCGCCAGCAGCTCGGACAGGGAAGGAGATGGCTACACCTTC.

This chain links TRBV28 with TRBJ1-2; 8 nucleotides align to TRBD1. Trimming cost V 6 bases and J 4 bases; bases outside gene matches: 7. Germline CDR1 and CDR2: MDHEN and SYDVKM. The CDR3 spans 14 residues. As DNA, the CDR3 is TGTGCCAGCAGCCCGACAGGGGCACTCTATGGCTACACCTTC. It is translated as CASSPTGALYGYTF.